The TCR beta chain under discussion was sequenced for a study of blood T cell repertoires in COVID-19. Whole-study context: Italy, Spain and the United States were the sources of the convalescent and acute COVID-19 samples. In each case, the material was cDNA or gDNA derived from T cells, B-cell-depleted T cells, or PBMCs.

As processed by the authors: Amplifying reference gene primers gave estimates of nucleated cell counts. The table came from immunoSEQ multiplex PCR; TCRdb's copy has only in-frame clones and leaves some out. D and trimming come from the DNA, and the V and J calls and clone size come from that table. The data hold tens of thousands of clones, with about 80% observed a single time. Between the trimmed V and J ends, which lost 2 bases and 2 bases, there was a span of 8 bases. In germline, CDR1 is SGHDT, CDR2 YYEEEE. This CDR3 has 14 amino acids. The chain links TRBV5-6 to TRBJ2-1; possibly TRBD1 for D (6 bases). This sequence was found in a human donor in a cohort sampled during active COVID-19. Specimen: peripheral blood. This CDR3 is CASSFQGTYNEQFF. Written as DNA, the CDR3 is TGTGCCAGCAGCTTCCAGGGGACCTACAATGAGCAGTTCTTC. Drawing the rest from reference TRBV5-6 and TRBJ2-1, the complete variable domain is DAGVTQSPTHLIKTRGQQVTLRCSPKSGHDTVSWYQQALGQGPQFIFQYYEEEERQRGNFPDRFSGHQFPNYSSELNVNALLLGDSALYLCASSFQGTYNEQFFGPGTRLTVL.